The 18 T cell receptor beta chains listed next were all sequenced from one sample in a study of cytomegalovirus exposure and HLA in healthy donors. Generated by immunoSEQ multiplex PCR, the TCRdb table keeps only in-frame clones and is missing some. The sample lists more than 250,000 clones, 87% occurring once. The source material was PBMCs. Receptors were obtained from a woman in her twenties or thirties in good health and CMV-seropositive.

This clone turned up a few times. The genes are TRBV5-6 and TRBJ2-7; tentatively, D is TRBD1 (5 bases). The CDR3 extends over 13 amino acids. Germline assignment: CDR1 SGHDT and CDR2 YYEEEE. Trimming removed 0 bases at V and 3 bases at J, with 7 bases between. CDR3 in amino acids: CASSLETVYEQYF. CDR3 nucleotides: TGTGCCAGCAGCTTGGAGACAGTCTACGAGCAGTACTTC.

The rearrangement links TRBV5-6 to TRBJ2-7, with D perhaps matching TRBD1 (6 bases). V lost 3 bases, J lost 6 bases, and 22 bases lay in between. CDR1 and CDR2 (germline): SGHDT, YYEEEE. CDR3 length: 16 residues. CDR3 in amino acids: CASSSAPRTVGSEQYF. In nucleotides, the CDR3 is TGTGCCAGCAGCTCTGCCCCAAGGACAGTAGGGAGCGAGCAGTACTTC.

The chain joins TRBV7-6 to TRBJ2-3; possibly TRBD2 for D (6 bases). The CDR3 extends over 17 amino acids. The V and J ends lost 2 bases and 2 bases respectively, with 17 bases between them. Looked up from germline, CDR1 is SGHVS and CDR2 is FNYEAQ. CDR3 sequence: CASSLSPGGPVTDTQYF. The CDR3 DNA reads as TGTGCCAGCAGCTTATCACCCGGAGGGCCTGTCACAGATACGCAGTATTTT.

The genes are TRBV4-2 and TRBJ1-2; 7 bases match TRBD1. CDR1 is LGHNA, CDR2 YNFKEQ, per germline. The CDR3 length is 15 residues. The ends lost 0 bases at V and 8 bases at J; junction bases unmatched: 9. CDR3 sequence: CASSQDWQGVGGYTF. CDR3 nucleotide sequence: TGTGCCAGCAGCCAAGATTGGCAGGGGGTGGGAGGCTACACCTTC.

The V call is TRBV30, the J call TRBJ2-7, with a tentative D call TRBD2 (6 bases). CDR1 GTSNPN and CDR2 SVGIG come from the germline V gene (reference sequence). The CDR3 spans 14 residues. V dropped 2 bases and J dropped 2 bases, with 13 bases sitting between them. CDR3 sequence (DNA): TGTGCCTGGAGTCGGCGGGACGCCACCTACGAGCAGTACTTC. Its protein product is CAWSRRDATYEQYF.

Note on this clone: The sample has other DNA sequences that encode this CDR3 too. The chain joins TRBV9 to TRBJ1-4; D is ambiguous. V was clipped by 0 bases and J by 2 bases, with 5 bases between them. The CDR3 is 14 amino acids. Germline CDR1 and CDR2: SGDLS and YYNGEE. The CDR3, as DNA: TGTGCCAGCAGCGTAGGCGTTACTAATGAAAAACTGTTTTTT. Encoded protein: CASSVGVTNEKLFF.

CDR3 loop: CASGRQGYYEQYF. CDR3 DNA: TGTGCCAGTGGCCGACAGGGATACTACGAGCAGTACTTC. The chain recombines TRBV19 with TRBJ2-7; TRBD1 matches at 7 bases. Germline assignment: CDR1 LNHDA and CDR2 SQIVND (reference sequence). The CDR3 sequence is 13 residues long. V was clipped by 8 bases and J by 3 bases; unmatched bases: 7.

This rearrangement joins TRBV4-1 to TRBJ1-1; 7 positions match TRBD1. This CDR3 is built from 16 residues. The germline V gene encodes CDR1 MGHRA and CDR2 YSYEKL. V lost 4 bases, J lost 3 bases, and 11 bases stayed unmatched. In DNA, the CDR3 is TGCGCCAGCAGCCCACATCAGACAGGGAAGGACACTGAAGCTTTCTTT. Protein sequence: CASSPHQTGKDTEAFF.

CDR3 nucleotides: TGTGCCAGCAGACGCACATCCGGGACTAGTTACGAGACCCAGTACTTC. This encodes CASRRTSGTSYETQYF. The V and J genes are TRBV7-9 and TRBJ2-5; the match to TRBD2 covers 8 bases. The CDR3 is made up of 16 amino acids. Germline trimming cut 6 bases from V and 5 bases from J; bases unmatched to any gene: 14. From germline, CDR1 is SEHNR and CDR2 FQNEAQ (reference sequence).

This chain links TRBV10-3 with TRBJ2-3; 10 bases fit TRBD2. Germline loops: CDR1 ENHRY, CDR2 SYGVKD. CDR3 length: 15 residues. The trim removed 2 bases at V and 4 bases at J, leaving 3 bases unmatched. DNA for the CDR3: TGTGCCATCAGTGAGGGACTAGCGGTTGCAGATACGCAGTATTTT. Translated: CAISEGLAVADTQYF.

The rearrangement uses TRBV4-2 and TRBJ2-5; TRBD2 might be the D (6 bases). Per the germline V gene, CDR1 is LGHNA and CDR2 is YNFKEQ. This CDR3 has 17 amino acids. With 6 bases removed from V and 6 bases from J, the gap between germline ends came to 26 bases. As DNA, the CDR3 is TGTGCCAGCAGGGAGATTGGGGGAGGACTACCTGGGCAGACCCAGTACTTC. This sequence encodes CASREIGGGLPGQTQYF.

The chain joins TRBV14 to TRBJ2-7; weak D call: TRBD2 (6 bases). V was trimmed by 1 base and J by 6 bases, leaving 13 bases between them. The V gene's germline CDR1 is SGHDN and CDR2 FVKESK. The CDR3 is 14 amino acids. The CDR3 here is CASSQVRGVGEQYF. The DNA for the CDR3 is TGTGCCAGCAGCCAAGTCCGCGGGGTCGGCGAGCAGTACTTC.

The V call is TRBV28, the J call TRBJ2-5; D is perhaps TRBD2 (6 bases). The CDR3 is made up of 15 amino acids. The V gene's germline CDR1 is MDHEN and CDR2 SYDVKM. Trimming took off 6 bases at V and 2 bases at J, with 16 bases between the two ends. The CDR3 sequence: CASRLRRAAQETQYF. CDR3 coding DNA: TGTGCCAGCAGACTGCGGAGGGCCGCGCAAGAGACCCAGTACTTC.

The chain joins TRBV7-3 to TRBJ1-1, with no clear D. Germline CDR1 SGHTA, CDR2 FQGTGA. The length of the CDR3 is 13 residues. V was pared by 1 base and J by 1 base, with 4 bases between. The CDR3 coding sequence is TGTGCCAGCAGCTTAAACAGGAACACTGAAGCTTTCTTT. Its protein is CASSLNRNTEAFF.

V is TRBV5-1 and J is TRBJ1-2; D is unresolved. V was trimmed by 1 base and J by 0 bases, leaving 4 bases between them. Germline CDR1 reads SGHRS; CDR2 reads YFSETQ. This CDR3 spans 13 amino acids. For the CDR3, the DNA is TGCGCCAGCAGCTTGATGGCTAACTATGGCTACACCTTC. Translating it yields CASSLMANYGYTF.

This sequence joins TRBV6-5 and TRBJ2-7; the D call may be TRBD1 or TRBD2 (5 bases each). Germline values: CDR1 MNHEY, CDR2 SVGAGI. V gave up 2 bases and J gave up 3 bases, with 11 bases separating them. The CDR3 loop spans 14 amino acids. The chain's CDR3 is CASSYRRGFYEQYF. The CDR3 DNA is TGTGCCAGCAGTTACCGCCGGGGCTTCTACGAGCAGTACTTC.

This clone was detected only a few times. This chain uses TRBV7-9 with TRBJ2-7; the match to TRBD1 covers 9 bases. The CDR3 is 17 amino acids. Germline CDR1 and CDR2: SEHNR and FQNEAQ (reference sequence). The junction had 10 bases not matched to a gene; V was cut back by 4 bases and J by 0 bases. The CDR3 bases are TGTGCCAGCAGCTCACCGGGACAGGGACTTAACTCCTACGAGCAGTACTTC. It codes for CASSSPGQGLNSYEQYF.

The rearrangement links TRBV2 to TRBJ1-4; possibly TRBD1 for D (6 bases). CDR3 size: 15 residues. Germline CDR1 reads SNHLY; CDR2 reads FYNNEI. Trimming removed 5 bases from V and 4 bases from J, with 14 bases in between. This chain's CDR3 is CASSPGDLLNEKLFF. The CDR3 bases are TGTGCCAGCAGTCCAGGGGACCTACTTAATGAAAAACTGTTTTTT.